What follows are 15 T cell receptor beta chains derived from one specimen sequenced in a study of T cells in Graves' hyperthyroidism and ophthalmopathy. Amplified TCR beta CDR3 regions derived from RNA transcripts. Initially, a first-round RT-PCR of the TCR CDR3 employed the HTBI primer set. One entry per CDR3 protein results from TCRdb running MiXCR on the multiplex PCR reads. The profile shows a few hundred thousand distinct CDR3 sequences, roughly 15% of them singletons. Source material: blood. Receptors originate from a woman in her fifties or sixties with Graves' hyperthyroidism that later progressed to Graves' ophthalmopathy.

This clonotype was observed many times. This sequence joins TRBV29-1 and TRBJ1-1, with 9 bases matching TRBD1. V was pared by 6 bases and J by 0 bases, with 5 bases of the junction left unmatched. Germline V gene sequence: CDR1 SQVTM, CDR2 ANQGSEA. The CDR3 loop spans 14 amino acids. The CDR3 here is CSVDDRGMNTEAFF. As DNA, the CDR3 is TGCAGCGTCGACGACAGGGGGATGAACACTGAAGCTTTCTTT.

This clonotype was counted between two and nine times. The chain has TRBV6-1 and TRBJ2-1; 9 bases are a match to TRBD2. The length of the CDR3 is 16 residues. V was clipped by 5 bases and J by 5 bases; unmatched bases: 10. Germline-derived CDR1 and CDR2 are MNHNS and SASEGT. CDR3 protein: CASSYPRGGSNNEQFF. The CDR3 nucleotides are TGTGCCAGCAGTTACCCGCGGGGGGGGAGCAACAATGAGCAGTTCTTC.

This clonotype appeared many times. The CDR3 DNA follows: TGTGCCAGCAGTTCCCAGCAGGCTTCTGAAGCTTTCTTT. Its protein is CASSSQQASEAFF. The chain carries TRBV12-3 or TRBV12-4 and TRBJ1-1; D uncertain. Deletions cut 4 bases from V and 6 bases from J, with 12 bases between. This CDR3 comprises 13 residues.

This clonotype was observed at least ten times. J is TRBJ2-1 and V is TRBV5-1, with 12 bases identical to TRBD2. The germline V gene encodes CDR1 SGHRS and CDR2 YFSETQ. The CDR3 covers 18 residues. Trimming at V came to 2 bases and at J to 0 bases, leaving 6 bases not matched to a gene. CDR3 DNA: TGCGCCAGCAGCTTCTCCGGGACTAGCGGGTCCTCCTACAATGAGCAGTTCTTC. This sequence encodes CASSFSGTSGSSYNEQFF.

The chain joins TRBV19 to TRBJ2-2; 10 nucleotides match TRBD2. Germline V gives CDR1 LNHDA, CDR2 SQIVND (reference sequence). The CDR3 runs 16 residues. V trimming: 4 bases; J trimming: 5 bases; junction bases outside the gene matches: 7. The CDR3 protein is CASSTSGSLLTGELFF. CDR3 sequence (DNA): TGTGCCAGTAGTACTAGCGGGAGTTTATTAACCGGGGAGCTGTTTTTT.

This clonotype showed up just a few times. A much larger clone sits a single nucleotide away, making a read error possible. The genes are TRBV10-3 and TRBJ1-1; possible D gene TRBD1, 6 bases. The ends were cut back, 10 bases at V and 6 bases at J, with 15 bases in the middle. The CDR3 length is 12 residues. Looked up from germline, CDR1 is ENHRY and CDR2 is SYGVKD. Here the CDR3 reads CASTKTGSEAFF. CDR3 nucleotide sequence: TGTGCCAGCACTAAGACAGGATCTGAAGCTTTCTTT.

The sample holds many counts of this clonotype. The CDR3 protein is CASSYSGGVEAFF. For the CDR3, the DNA is TGTGCCAGCAGTTATTCAGGGGGGGTGGAAGCTTTCTTT. The chain links TRBV6-1 to TRBJ1-1, with 7 bases matching TRBD1. Germline trimming cut 5 bases from V and 8 bases from J; bases unmatched to any gene: 8. CDR1 MNHNS and CDR2 SASEGT come from the germline V gene. CDR3 length: 13 amino acids.

Comment on this clonotype: A much bigger clone sits one base away, suggesting this may be a read error. The chain employs TRBV5-1 and TRBJ1-4; no clear D. This CDR3 contains 12 residues. Germline V gene lookup returns CDR1 SGHRS and CDR2 YFSETQ. The CDR3 protein is CASSTTNGKLFF. The CDR3 DNA sequence: TGCGCCAGCTCTACTACAAATGGAAAACTGTTTTTT. Based on the CDR3 plus reference TRBV5-1 and TRBJ1-4, the full variable domain is KAGVTQTPRYLIKTRGQQVTLSCSPISGHRSVSWYQQTPGQGLQFLFEYFSETQRNKGNFPGRFSGRQFSNSRSEMNVSTLELGDSALYLCASSTTNGKLFFGSGTQLSVL.

CDR3: CASSLAAGGETQYF. The CDR3 DNA sequence: TGTGCCAGCAGCTTAGCGGCGGGGGGGGAGACCCAGTACTTC. V is TRBV7-9 and J is TRBJ2-5, with 9 bases aligning to TRBD2. Germline assignment: CDR1 SEHNR and CDR2 FQNEAQ (reference sequence). The junction had 1 base not matched to a gene; V was cut back by 0 bases and J by 5 bases. The CDR3 length is 14 residues.

This clonotype was counted ten times or more. The rearrangement links TRBV28 to TRBJ1-4, with 8 bases that match TRBD1. After removal of 5 bases from V and 1 base from J, the junction contained 18 bases not matched to a gene. The CDR3 consists of 20 residues. From germline, CDR1 is MDHEN and CDR2 SYDVKM. The CDR3 DNA sequence: TGTGCCAGCAGTCGTCAGGCGGACAGGGATGATGAAGGAACTAATGAAAAACTGTTTTTT. This encodes CASSRQADRDDEGTNEKLFF.

This clonotype was observed a single time. The gene calls are TRBV19 and TRBJ1-1, with D unresolved. The V end lost 6 bases, the J end lost 5 bases, and 19 bases lay between the germline ends. CDR3 length: 15 residues. Germline CDR1 reads LNHDA; CDR2 reads SQIVND (reference sequence). CDR3 coding DNA: TGTGCCAGTAGCCGAGCAGGATCCCCTTTAACTGAAGCTTTCTTT. Protein sequence: CASSRAGSPLTEAFF.

A few counts support this clonotype. This chain uses TRBV6-1 with TRBJ2-2; D gene uncertain. Germline V gene sequence: CDR1 MNHNS, CDR2 SASEGT. Trimming stripped 8 bases from V and 2 bases from J, with 12 bases between. The CDR3 has 14 residues. CDR3 in DNA: TGTGCCAGCCTTGATTGGGCCAACACCGGGGAGCTGTTTTTT. It specifies CASLDWANTGELFF.

The gene calls are TRBV5-4 and TRBJ2-1; 12 bases line up with TRBD2. The germline V gene encodes CDR1 SGHNT and CDR2 YYREEE (reference sequence). The CDR3 is 17 residues long. After removal of 5 bases from V and 1 base from J, the junction contained 7 bases not matched to a gene. Here the CDR3 DNA reads TGTGCCAGCAGGGAGACTAGCGGGAGCGGTTCCTACAATGAGCAGTTCTTC. Amino acids: CASRETSGSGSYNEQFF.

The chain combines TRBV25-1 with TRBJ2-1; possibly TRBD2 for D (6 bases). There are 9 residues in the CDR3. V lost 10 bases and J 12 bases, leaving 10 bases between the germline ends. Looked up from germline, CDR1 is MGHDK and CDR2 is SYGVNS. CDR3 sequence (DNA): TGTGCCACCGGGACTCGGCAGTTCTTC. Protein sequence: CATGTRQFF.

In this sample, this clonotype turned up a few times. At one boundary the junction diverges from the germline segment, which might be a read error. This sequence joins TRBV5-4 and TRBJ1-1; weak D call: TRBD1 (5 bases). CDR1 and CDR2 from the germline V gene are SGHNT and YYREEE (reference sequence). The CDR3 totals 14 residues. The CDR3 nucleotides read TGTGCCAGCAGCTTTCCAGGGACGAACACTGAAGTTTTCTTT. Translation gives CASSFPGTNTEVFF.